Described below is a single T cell receptor (beta chain) sequence and its context. There is no known antigen for this receptor. It has no much larger one-base neighbor in the sample; base qualities were not kept. Repertoires were sampled multiple times during chemoradiotherapy, which allowed clonal expansion in the tumor microenvironment to be followed. The data originate from a study of chemoradiotherapy in HPV16-positive cancers (dated by TCRdb to the early 2020s). Study-wide context: Candidate HPV-specific T-cell clones and common TCR motifs were defined by functional T-cell assays performed on cells from a couple of HPV16-positive patients. The study asked whether T-cell immunity against the HPV oncoproteins E6 and E7 changes during chemoradiotherapy and whether it affects survival. TCR repertoires from over 75 patients with HPV-related cancers were then used to track the candidate HPV-specific TCRs and motifs. Study-wide conclusions, independent of this receptor: The survival association was reported for HPV16-positive patients, and the functional definition of HPV-specific T cells was derived from only two HPV16-positive patients. Expansion of candidate HPV-specific clones and E7-related TCR motifs was observed in the tumor microenvironment during treatment, whereas no such expansion was observed for non-HPV-specific T cells. Improved recurrence-free survival in HPV16-positive patients was associated with expansion of HPV-responsive T cells during chemoradiotherapy.

Libraries were constructed by the immunoSEQ multiplex PCR assay. In its TCRdb copy, this immuneACCESS table keeps in-frame sequences only and misses some clones. Where compared with another copy, unresolved V genes explain less than half of these, and the others have no known cause. The sample contains some 29,000 clones, approximately 93% of them found a single time. About 20% of the sample lies in the top ten. The trim is 4 bases for V and 5 bases for J, with a gap of 14 bases between the germline ends. CDR1 and CDR2, per the germline V gene (reference sequence), are SGHNT and YYREEE. The CDR3 has 14 amino acids, counting the end cysteine and phenylalanine. The entry retains the CDR3 DNA only, 42 bases that are in frame from base 1.

The material was blood, obtained from a patient who underwent chemoradiotherapy. The receptor's source is a human donor with HPV-associated anogenital cancer. The chain was built from TRBV5-4 and TRBJ2-3; TRBD2 is a weak D gene call, 5 bases matching. Here is the DNA: TGTGCCAGCAGCCTACGGGATCTGGGAGATACGCAGTATTTT. Its protein is CASSLRDLGDTQYF.